This T cell receptor (beta chain) is drawn from a study of cytomegalovirus exposure and HLA in healthy donors. Study at large: The early release's HLA-typed donors yielded about 85 million unique TCRs. Genotyping showed roughly 76% of almost 400 donors falling in the Caucasian-associated ancestry cluster. General study findings and limits: Later examination showed HLA-associated TCR beta chains had greater clonal expansion than equally common others. Per a prior analysis, the majority of TCR beta V segments were productive roughly 87% or roughly 30% of the time.

In the PCR, 60 Vbeta and 13 Jbeta primers were used. Sequenced by immunoSEQ multiplex PCR; TCRdb stores in-frame clones only, minus some. The top ten clones hold 2.5% to 3.5% of a sample with 150,000 or so clones, 55% to 70% of them seen once. About this clone: Its antigen is still unknown.

The V and J ends lost 2 bases and 3 bases, in that order; junction bases with no gene match: 7. Germline V gene lookup returns CDR1 MNHNS and CDR2 SASEGT. The CDR3 length is 15 residues. The gene calls are TRBV6-1 and TRBJ2-7; 7 bases are shared with TRBD2. The TCR comes from a woman under 40 in good health and CMV-seropositive. Source material: PBMCs. Here the CDR3 reads CASSEFWGGGYEQYF. The CDR3 nucleotides read TGTGCCAGCAGTGAATTCTGGGGCGGGGGCTACGAGCAGTACTTC.